These T cell receptor beta chains were read from a single sample in a study of cytomegalovirus exposure and HLA in healthy donors. Here immunoSEQ multiplex PCR was the method, and the copy in TCRdb shows in-frame clones only, minus some. Of fewer than 200,000 clones listed, roughly 80% are singletons. Sequencing used PBMCs. The receptors here all came from a woman aged 18-30 years in good health and CMV-seronegative. Both conserved end residues are part of each CDR3. D genes are given only for firm matches. Some rows mark clone size as missing; the rest say once, few, many or name a class of expanded clone.

clone size	J gene	V gene	D gene	CDR3 DNA	CDR3 protein
.	TRBJ2-3	TRBV6-5	TRBD1	TGTGCCAGCAGTTGGGGAGGGACAGGGGGGACAGATACGCAGTATTTT	CASSWGGTGGTDTQYF
once	TRBJ2-3	TRBV2	TRBD2	TGTGCCAGCAAGAGGACTAGCGGGAGTAATGCAGATACGCAGTATTTT	CASKRTSGSNADTQYF
.	TRBJ1-1	TRBV19	TRBD1	TGTGCCAGTAGTGTTACAGGGGCGAACACTGAAGCTTTCTTT	CASSVTGANTEAFF
.	TRBJ2-3	TRBV10-3	.	TGTGCCATCCGCCCTTTAATAGGGGGAGATACGCAGTATTTT	CAIRPLIGGDTQYF
.	TRBJ2-7	TRBV4-2	.	TGTGCCAGCAGCCAAGATCTCGGGGGCGAGCAGTACTTC	CASSQDLGGEQYF
few	TRBJ2-3	TRBV4-1	TRBD2	TGCGCCAGCAGCCAACCCGGACTAGCGGGAGTATCAGGGCGCACAGATACGCAGTATTTT	CASSQPGLAGVSGRTDTQYF
.	TRBJ2-7	TRBV6-1	.	TGTGCCAGCAGTGACGGGGGGCCCTACGAGCAGTACTTC	CASSDGGPYEQYF
.	TRBJ1-4	TRBV30	TRBD1	TGTGCCATCGACAGGGACGAAAAACTGTTTTTT	CAIDRDEKLFF
.	TRBJ2-1	TRBV5-1	.	TGCGCCAGCAGCTCCGACTATGAGCAGTTCTTC	CASSSDYEQFF
.	TRBJ1-4	TRBV28	.	TGTGCCAGCAGTTTACCGCAGGGCATTACTAATGAAAAACTGTTTTTT	CASSLPQGITNEKLFF
.	TRBJ1-5	TRBV7-8	TRBD1	TGTGCCAGCAGCACGGACAGGGGTAATCAGCCCCAGCATTTT	CASSTDRGNQPQHF
.	TRBJ2-7	TRBV4-3	TRBD2	TGCGCCAGCAGCCAAGTACCTAGCGGTACCTACGAGCAGTACTTC	CASSQVPSGTYEQYF
.	TRBJ1-2	TRBV21-1	.	TGTGCCAGCAGCAAAGGCAACCGCGGCGGAGTTATTGGCTACACCTTC	CASSKGNRGGVIGYTF
.	TRBJ2-3	TRBV7-2	.	TGTGCCAGCAGCCCGTCTAGCGTTACAGATACGCAGTATTTT	CASSPSSVTDTQYF
.	TRBJ2-1	TRBV10-3	.	TGTGCCATCAGTGAGCTCAATGAGCAGTTCTTC	CAISELNEQFF
.	TRBJ2-7	TRBV21-1	.	TGTGCCAGCAGCCCTCGGGACAAAAGAGACTCCTACGAGCAGTACTTC	CASSPRDKRDSYEQYF
.	TRBJ2-1	TRBV5-1	TRBD2	TGCGCCAGCAGCTTAAGCGGGAGCAATTACAATGAGCAGTTCTTC	CASSLSGSNYNEQFF
.	TRBJ1-3	TRBV28	TRBD1	TGTGCCAGCAGTTTCTCGACAGGGGGCTATGGAAACACCATATATTTT	CASSFSTGGYGNTIYF
.	TRBJ2-1	TRBV7-6	.	TGTGCCAGCAGCTGGGGACTGGGGAATGAGCAGTTCTTC	CASSWGLGNEQFF
.	TRBJ2-6	TRBV7-2	.	TGTGCCAGCAGCTTAGTAGGACACCGCTCTGGGGCCAACGTCCTGACTTTC	CASSLVGHRSGANVLTF
once	TRBJ2-5	TRBV6-1	TRBD1	TGTGTCAGCAGTGTTGGACAGGGAAGGTCCGAAGAGACCCAGTACTTC	CVSSVGQGRSEETQYF
.	TRBJ1-1	TRBV7-2	TRBD1	TGTGCCAGCAGCCTTATACCGGGACAGGGGAGTATAGCTTTCTTT	CASSLIPGQGSIAFF
.	TRBJ2-4	TRBV6-1	.	TGTGCCAGCAGTGATATTATCTACAGGGCGGCCAAAAACATTCAGTACTTC	CASSDIIYRAAKNIQYF
.	TRBJ1-1	TRBV10-1	.	TGCGCCAGCAGAGTATTCACAAACAGCCGGGGCGGGATGAACACTGAAGCTTTCTTT	CASRVFTNSRGGMNTEAFF
.	TRBJ2-2	TRBV11-1	TRBD2	TGTGCCAGCAGCTTAGGGGCTAGCGGGACCTGGAACACCGGGGAGCTGTTTTTT	CASSLGASGTWNTGELFF
.	TRBJ2-6	TRBV7-8	.	TGTGCCAGCAGCGGAACCCTCCTAACAGGGCTCTGGGCCAACGTCCTGACTTTC	CASSGTLLTGLWANVLTF
.	TRBJ2-1	TRBV9	TRBD2	TGTGCCAGCAGCACTAGCGGTAGCTCCTACAATGAGCAGTTCTTC	CASSTSGSSYNEQFF
.	TRBJ2-5	TRBV29-1	.	TGCAGCGTTGATGAGGGATCAGAGACCCAGTACTTC	CSVDEGSETQYF
.	TRBJ2-6	TRBV4-2	.	TGTGCCAGCAGCCAAGAAACAGGGTCTGGGGCCAACGTCCTGACTTTC	CASSQETGSGANVLTF
.	TRBJ1-5	TRBV27	.	TGTGCCAGCAGTTTAACGAGGATGCTCAATCAGCCCCAGCATTTT	CASSLTRMLNQPQHF
.	TRBJ2-1	TRBV7-9	.	TGTGCCAGCAGCACCAACGACAGGGAGGATTACAATGAGCAGTTCTTC	CASSTNDREDYNEQFF
once	TRBJ2-1	TRBV13	TRBD2	TGTGCCAGCAGCTTACAGCCCGGACTAGCGGATGTAAATGAGCAGTTCTTC	CASSLQPGLADVNEQFF
.	TRBJ2-5	TRBV5-1	.	TGCGCCAGCAGCTTGGCCAGGGAGACCCAGTACTTC	CASSLARETQYF
.	TRBJ1-6	TRBV28	TRBD1	TGTGCCAGCGCTCCGGGACAGTACAATTCACCCCTCCACTTT	CASAPGQYNSPLHF
once	TRBJ2-5	TRBV11-2	TRBD2	TGTGCCAGCAGCTTAGAGAGCCTTCGGGGACTAGCGGGTGTGCTGGAGACCCAGTACTTC	CASSLESLRGLAGVLETQYF
.	TRBJ1-6	TRBV4-3	TRBD1	TGCGCCAGCAGCCACCCCGACAGGGGGGCTTCACCCCTCCACTTT	CASSHPDRGASPLHF
.	TRBJ1-2	TRBV6-6	.	TGTGCCAGCAGTTTAACAGAAAACTATGGCTACACCTTC	CASSLTENYGYTF
once	TRBJ1-6	TRBV5-1	TRBD1	TGCGCCAGCAGCTTGGAGGGACAGGGAAATTCACCCCTCCACTTT	CASSLEGQGNSPLHF
.	TRBJ2-5	TRBV9	TRBD2	TGTGCCAGCAGCGTAGGCGGGAGTAAAGAGACCCAGTACTTC	CASSVGGSKETQYF